Here is one T cell receptor beta chain with its context. Antigen specificity is unknown. This sample stems from a study of T-cell memory formation after mild COVID-19. Each CDR3 protein gets one entry after TCRdb re-called the 5' RACE reads with MiXCR. The profile shows around 370,000 distinct CDR3 sequences, around 20% of them singletons. Findings of the study overall: A subset of responding clones appeared in pre-infection memory, suggesting cross-reactive memory joined. Shrinking CD4+ clones were chiefly CM and EM; CD8+ ones were chiefly EMRA. Second-wave clones with a day 37 peak had unconfirmed SARS-CoV-2 specificity. Clones that contracted from day 15 to 85 were balanced CD4/CD8, while later expanders leaned CD4+.

CDR1 and CDR2 (germline): SGHVS, FQNEAQ. This CDR3 is built from 19 residues. V was pared by 4 bases and J by 2 bases, with 15 bases of the junction left unmatched. Sequenced: PBMCs or a T cell subset sorted from them (not recorded which). This clonotype was obtained from an adult woman who had mild COVID-19 (a few samples of this study predate the infection). Cell type and time point are not known. The V gene is TRBV7-8, the J gene TRBJ2-2, with 8 bases aligning to TRBD1. The CDR3 DNA reads TGTGCCAGCAGCTCCGTACCTGACGCAGGGGGCGTAAACACCGGGGAGCTGTTTTTT. The encoded protein is CASSSVPDAGGVNTGELFF.